The next 24 T cell receptor beta chains were all read from a single sample in a study of siplizumab effects on memory and regulatory T cells. Profiled with immunoSEQ multiplex PCR; TCRdb holds only in-frame clones, not every one. The table includes about 85,000 clones, 95% detected once. The sequenced sample was CD8+ T cells sorted from blood. Every receptor here comes from a human donor in good health.

J is TRBJ2-1 and V is TRBV18; 8 positions match TRBD1. There are 13 residues in the CDR3. Trimming removed 3 bases from V and 8 bases from J; junction bases left unmatched: 3. Germline V gene sequence: CDR1 KGHSH, CDR2 LQKENI. The CDR3 DNA is TGTGCCAGCTCACCGGACAGGGTCCATGAGCAGTTCTTC. As protein: CASSPDRVHEQFF.

The rearrangement links TRBV19 to TRBJ2-7, with 7 bases fitting TRBD1. Trimming cost V 5 bases and J 0 bases; bases outside gene matches: 7. Germline loops: CDR1 LNHDA, CDR2 SQIVND (reference sequence). CDR3 length equals 15 residues. CDR3 region: CASSLDRRSSYEQYF. The CDR3 nucleotides read TGTGCCAGTAGTTTGGACAGGCGGAGCTCCTACGAGCAGTACTTC.

The chain has TRBV28 and TRBJ2-1; 7 bases match TRBD2. Germline V lookup: CDR1 MDHEN, CDR2 SYDVKM. V lost 3 bases and J lost 5; bases outside the gene matches: 4. The CDR3 is 14 residues long. The CDR3 bases are TGTGCCAGCAGTTTGCTAGCGGCAGACAATGAGCAGTTCTTC. Protein sequence: CASSLLAADNEQFF. The variable domain in full, completed from reference TRBV28 and TRBJ2-1, reads DVKVTQSSRYLVKRTGEKVFLECVQDMDHENMFWYRQDPGLGLRLIYFSYDVKMKEKGDIPEGYSVSREKKERFSLILESASTNQTSMYLCASSLLAADNEQFFGPGTRLTVL.

CDR3 sequence: CAITLSSYSNQPQHF. The CDR3 DNA follows: TGCGCCATCACCCTGTCCTCATATAGCAATCAGCCCCAGCATTTT. This chain uses TRBV5-1 with TRBJ1-5, with no clear D. Germline V CDR1 and CDR2: SGHRS, YFSETQ. The ends were cut back, 9 bases at V and 0 bases at J, with 16 bases in the middle. This CDR3 region has 15 residues.

The chain uses TRBV25-1 and TRBJ1-4; TRBD1 is a possible D gene (5 bases). V was cut by 2 bases and J by 8 bases, with 12 bases left in between. CDR1 is MGHDK, CDR2 SYGVNS, per germline. There are 14 residues in the CDR3. DNA of the CDR3: TGTGCCAGCAGTGAACCCAGGGTGGGAGAAAAACTGTTTTTT. Translation: CASSEPRVGEKLFF.

The chain recombines TRBV14 with TRBJ2-7, with 8 bases identical to TRBD2. Germline lookup yields CDR1 SGHDN and CDR2 FVKESK. This CDR3 has 16 amino acids. With V trimmed by 0 bases and J by 3 bases, 7 bases remained unmatched. The CDR3 sequence: CASSQDLGLAIYEQYF. DNA for the CDR3: TGTGCCAGCAGCCAAGACTTAGGACTAGCCATCTACGAGCAGTACTTC.

This chain links TRBV9 with TRBJ2-7, with D unresolved. The CDR3 spans 12 residues. The V end was cut by 0 bases, the J end by 6 bases, with 7 bases between. Germline assignment: CDR1 SGDLS and CDR2 YYNGEE. CDR3 coding DNA: TGTGCCAGCAGCGTAGGCGCTGGCGAGCAGTACTTC. Amino acids: CASSVGAGEQYF.

The gene calls are TRBV19 and TRBJ1-4, with 8 positions matching TRBD1. The germline CDR1 and CDR2 sequences are LNHDA and SQIVND (reference sequence). Trimming took 1 base from V and 8 from J; bases not matched to a gene: 9. The CDR3 sequence is 16 residues long. CDR3 protein: CASSIGQGAPPEKLFF. DNA of the CDR3: TGTGCCAGTAGTATAGGGCAGGGGGCGCCCCCAGAAAAACTGTTTTTT.

The V and J genes are TRBV19 and TRBJ2-7; D perhaps matches TRBD1 (5 bases). This CDR3 comprises 14 residues. V was cut by 5 bases and J by 3 bases, with 14 bases left in between. CDR1 is LNHDA, CDR2 SQIVND, per germline (reference sequence). For the CDR3, the DNA is TGTGCCAGTAGTTTTGGGCGTAGGGGCTACGAGCAGTACTTC. This codes for CASSFGRRGYEQYF.

The chain joins TRBV2 to TRBJ2-1; TRBD2 is a possible D gene (6 bases). Germline CDR1 and CDR2: SNHLY and FYNNEI. The germline V and J ends were trimmed by 1 base and 7 bases, with 11 bases remaining between them. The length of the CDR3 is 14 residues. The CDR3 protein is CASSEEGLWNEQFF. The CDR3 DNA reads as TGTGCCAGCAGTGAAGAAGGACTATGGAATGAGCAGTTCTTC.

This chain joins TRBV7-3 and TRBJ2-5, with 12 bases lining up with TRBD1. V was clipped by 2 bases and J by 5 bases; unmatched bases: 6. CDR1 and CDR2 (germline): SGHTA, FQGTGA. This CDR3 is 16 amino acids long. This CDR3 is CASSLGGTGGRETQYF. The CDR3, as DNA: TGTGCCAGCAGCTTAGGAGGGACAGGGGGCAGGGAGACCCAGTACTTC.

V is TRBV5-1 and J is TRBJ2-7; D not certain. Germline-derived CDR1 and CDR2 are SGHRS and YFSETQ. V lost 0 bases and J lost 5, with 6 bases in between. The CDR3 loop spans 12 amino acids. The CDR3: CASSLGSNEQYF. The CDR3 region has the DNA TGCGCCAGCAGCTTGGGGAGTAACGAGCAGTACTTC.

The chain carries TRBV5-1 and TRBJ2-7, with TRBD1 matching 11 bases. This CDR3 contains 16 residues. The trim removed 0 bases at V and 3 bases at J, leaving 5 bases unmatched. Germline CDR1 reads SGHRS; CDR2 reads YFSETQ. The CDR3, as DNA: TGCGCCAGCAGCTTGGATTGGACAGGGGGCGGCTACGAGCAGTACTTC. The encoded protein is CASSLDWTGGGYEQYF.

The genes are TRBV6-6 and TRBJ1-1, with D hard to call. Between the trimmed V and J ends, which lost 6 bases and 0 bases, there was a span of 11 bases. The germline V gene has CDR1 MNHNY and CDR2 SVGAGI (reference sequence). The CDR3 loop spans 14 amino acids. The CDR3 nucleotides read TGTGCCAGCAGCCTACCGGGTCTGAACACTGAAGCTTTCTTT. Protein product: CASSLPGLNTEAFF.

This chain connects TRBV19 to TRBJ2-7; 7 positions match TRBD2. The CDR3 has 16 residues. V shed 1 base and J 2 bases; nucleotides not matched to a gene: 8. Germline lookup yields CDR1 LNHDA and CDR2 SQIVND (reference sequence). CDR3 bases: TGTGCCAGTAGTATAGTTGCCCTAGCGGCACCCTACGAGCAGTACTTC. Protein sequence: CASSIVALAAPYEQYF.

The chain carries TRBV4-1 and TRBJ2-1; 10 bases fit TRBD2. The CDR3 extends over 17 amino acids. From germline, CDR1 is MGHRA and CDR2 YSYEKL. With 1 base clipped from V and 7 bases from J, the junction kept 10 bases outside the gene matches. Here the CDR3 reads CASSQGLASGSGNEQFF. CDR3 sequence (DNA): TGCGCCAGCAGCCAAGGATTGGCTAGCGGGAGTGGAAATGAGCAGTTCTTC.

The chain uses TRBV4-1 and TRBJ2-1; 8 nucleotides agree with TRBD1. Germline loops: CDR1 MGHRA, CDR2 YSYEKL. The CDR3 runs 13 residues. Unmatched junction bases numbered 1, after V lost 3 bases and J lost 6 bases. DNA of the CDR3: TGCGCCAGCAGCCACACAGGGGGCAATGAGCAGTTCTTC. Protein sequence: CASSHTGGNEQFF.

This clone was observed once. V gene TRBV2 combines with J gene TRBJ2-7; 8 bases are a match to TRBD2. The CDR3 length is 14 residues. Germline V gene data show CDR1 as SNHLY and CDR2 as FYNNEI. V was clipped by 5 bases and J by 2 bases; unmatched bases: 5. The CDR3 loop is CASSWREATYEQYF. Here the CDR3 DNA reads TGTGCCAGCAGTTGGCGGGAGGCCACCTACGAGCAGTACTTC.

The V call is TRBV28, the J call TRBJ1-5, with D perhaps matching TRBD1 (5 bases). The length of the CDR3 is 16 residues. Deletions cut 6 bases from V and 0 bases from J, with 15 bases between. Germline V gene sequence: CDR1 MDHEN, CDR2 SYDVKM. The CDR3 here is CASRSLMGHSNQPQHF. The CDR3 bases are TGTGCCAGCAGAAGCTTAATGGGGCATAGCAATCAGCCCCAGCATTTT.

J is TRBJ2-3 and V is TRBV27, with D possibly being TRBD2 (5 bases). Germline V gene data show CDR1 as MNHEY and CDR2 as SMNVEV (reference sequence). The CDR3 is 15 residues long. With 5 bases removed from V and 2 bases from J, the gap between germline ends came to 14 bases. DNA of the CDR3: TGTGCCAGCAGTCAAGTAACGGAGGCCACAGATACGCAGTATTTT. Protein product: CASSQVTEATDTQYF.

This rearrangement joins TRBV9 to TRBJ2-5; 12 bases agree with TRBD2. The ends lost 3 bases at V and 1 base at J; junction bases unmatched: 10. Germline V gene data show CDR1 as SGDLS and CDR2 as YYNGEE. This CDR3 region has 18 residues. The CDR3 DNA follows: TGTGCCAGCAGCGCTAGCATAGGACTAGCGGGAAGCCAAGAGACCCAGTACTTC. Amino acids: CASSASIGLAGSQETQYF.

The genes are TRBV5-6 and TRBJ2-4; D possibly corresponds to TRBD2 (5 bases). Germline assignment: CDR1 SGHDT and CDR2 YYEEEE. With 0 bases removed from V and 1 base from J, the gap between germline ends came to 8 bases. The length of the CDR3 is 15 residues. The CDR3 spells CASSLVSGAKNIQYF. The CDR3 DNA is TGTGCCAGCAGCTTGGTTTCGGGGGCCAAAAACATTCAGTACTTC.

The V and J genes are TRBV28 and TRBJ1-5; D is possibly TRBD1 (5 bases). The CDR3 has 13 residues. Germline values: CDR1 MDHEN, CDR2 SYDVKM. V gave up 4 bases and J gave up 4 bases, with 8 bases separating them. This CDR3 is CASSSGRNQPQHF. The CDR3 DNA reads as TGTGCCAGCAGTTCAGGGCGGAATCAGCCCCAGCATTTT.

The chain uses TRBV5-5 and TRBJ2-7; D not certain. The length of the CDR3 is 16 residues. CDR1 and CDR2 from the germline V gene are SGHKS and YYEKEE (reference sequence). The germline V and J ends were trimmed by 2 bases and 2 bases, with 17 bases remaining between them. CDR3 protein: CASSLTLKRDPYEQYF. The DNA for the CDR3 is TGTGCCAGCAGCTTAACATTGAAAAGGGATCCCTACGAGCAGTACTTC.